The clone carrying this T cell receptor beta chain was seen repeatedly, ten times or more. As yet, its antigen is unknown. One entry per CDR3 protein results from TCRdb running MiXCR on the reads. The repertoire includes just over 300,000 distinct CDR3 sequences, 15% to 20% of them detected once, and 9.5% to 15% sits in the top ten. The data stem from a study of T cell repertoires in cytomegalovirus infection. Turning to the study itself: Public TCR beta signatures provided an indication of both CMV infection and a matching HLA type. Findings of the study overall: Summed frequency of public TCR beta families distinguished CMV carriers with the relevant HLA. Clonotype analysis showed dominance of the ex vivo response by HLA-C-restricted CMV-specific TCR beta clonotypes.

The germline V gene encodes CDR1 SGHVS and CDR2 FNYEAQ. V was clipped by 4 bases and J by 5 bases, with 17 bases between them. The CDR3 sequence is 15 residues long. The J gene is TRBJ2-5, the V gene TRBV7-6; a possible D gene is TRBD2 (7 bases). The sample taken for sequencing was PBMCs. This TCR came from a human donor in good health (CMV status not recorded). Some clones in this sample may be carry-over from other donors' samples. The CDR3 reads CASSSYGGGQETQYF. CDR3 bases: TGTGCCAGCAGCTCTTATGGGGGGGGGCAGGAGACCCAGTACTTC.